These 5 T cell receptor beta chains share one sample of origin, sequenced in a study of blood T cell repertoires in COVID-19. Sequencing used immunoSEQ multiplex PCR; TCRdb keeps in-frame clones, though not all of them. Here the sample spans more than 250,000 clones, around 88% being singletons. The sequenced sample was peripheral blood. Every receptor here comes from a young woman with COVID-19, enrolled during active disease.

The rearrangement uses TRBV18 and TRBJ1-1, with D perhaps TRBD1 (5 bases). The length of the CDR3 is 15 residues. The germline V gene encodes CDR1 KGHSH and CDR2 LQKENI. V was pared by 6 bases and J by 0 bases, with 14 bases between. DNA for the CDR3: TGTGCCAGCTCCGAGACAGAGAACATGAACACTGAAGCTTTCTTT. Translating it yields CASSETENMNTEAFF.

The chain employs TRBV29-1 and TRBJ1-2; D call uncertain. The CDR3 runs to 12 residues. Germline V CDR1 and CDR2: SQVTM, ANQGSEA. The V gene lost 6 bases and the J gene lost 8 bases, with 16 bases spanning the gap. The CDR3 DNA reads as TGCAGCGTGGCGGGAGATCCCCGGGGCTACACCTTC. Protein: CSVAGDPRGYTF.

This clone was seen just once. Other nucleotide sequences in the sample specify the same CDR3. The CDR3 coding sequence is TGTGCCAGCAGCCCCGAGTTGAACACTGAAGCTTTCTTT. Translated, it gives CASSPELNTEAFF. The chain joins TRBV3-1 (or the pseudogene TRBV3-2) to TRBJ1-1, with D hard to call. There are 13 residues in the CDR3. Trimming took off 4 bases at V and 0 bases at J, with 6 bases between the two ends. Germline lookup yields CDR1 LGHDT and CDR2 YNNKEL (reference sequence).

The rearrangement links TRBV5-5 to TRBJ2-7; no clear D. Germline CDR1 is SGHKS and CDR2 is YYEKEE (reference sequence). The CDR3 is 13 amino acids. V dropped 2 bases and J dropped 1 base, with 7 bases sitting between them. DNA of the CDR3: TGTGCCAGCAGCTTCTTTAATTCCTACGAGCAGTACGTC. Translation gives CASSFFNSYEQYV.

The CDR3, as DNA: TGTGCCAGCAGTTATGCCGGGGGGGGCCCTCACCATGAGCAGTTCTTC. Amino acid sequence: CASSYAGGGPHHEQFF. The chain links TRBV28 to TRBJ2-1; 8 bases fit TRBD2. Germline loops: CDR1 MDHEN, CDR2 SYDVKM. This CDR3 has 16 amino acids. J gave up 8 bases and V 4 bases, and 13 bases lay outside the gene matches.